The next 10 T cell receptor beta chains were all read from a single sample in a study of cytomegalovirus exposure and HLA in healthy donors (dated by TCRdb to the late 2010s). The library came from the immunoSEQ multiplex PCR assay. Imported from immuneACCESS, the table was reduced by TCRdb to in-frame sequences with V and J called. These copies leave out some clones; in studies compared against another copy, an unresolved V gene accounts for under half, and the cause of the remainder is not known. The sample table records approximately 64,000 clones; around nine tenths of these occur just once. The top ten clonotypes cover 1.7% of the sample. The source material was PBMCs. The origin of the receptors is a woman under 30 in good health and CMV-seronegative.

The chain joins TRBV7-6 to TRBJ2-3, with D possibly matching TRBD2 (6 bases). Trimming removed 2 bases at V and 7 bases at J, with 7 bases between. Germline V gene sequence: CDR1 SGHVS, CDR2 FNYEAQ. The CDR3 consists of 12 residues. CDR3: CASSLLANTQYF. DNA for the CDR3: TGTGCCAGCAGCTTACTAGCGAATACGCAGTATTTT.

The V and J genes are TRBV6-6 and TRBJ1-2; TRBD1 is a possible D gene (5 bases). Germline CDR1 is MNHNY and CDR2 is SVGAGI (reference sequence). Trimming shortened V by 7 bases and J by 4 bases, and 16 bases separated the two germline ends. The CDR3 totals 14 residues. In DNA form, the CDR3 reads TGTGCCAGCACCGCCACCCGACAGCCCTATGGCTACACCTTC. Its protein is CASTATRQPYGYTF.

This rearrangement joins TRBV19 to TRBJ2-7, with 7 positions matching TRBD1. After removal of 6 bases from V and 0 bases from J, the junction contained 5 bases not matched to a gene. The CDR3 consists of 14 residues. In germline, CDR1 is LNHDA, CDR2 SQIVND (reference sequence). The CDR3 region is CASSLQGSSYEQYF. As DNA, the CDR3 is TGTGCCAGTAGCTTACAGGGGTCCTCCTACGAGCAGTACTTC.

The rearrangement joins TRBV30 to TRBJ2-2; D gene uncertain. Germline CDR1 GTSNPN, CDR2 SVGIG (reference sequence). V was shortened by 1 base and J by 2 bases, with 17 bases between the two germline ends. The CDR3 has 17 residues. The CDR3 protein is CAWSASRVRTNTGELFF. In DNA form, the CDR3 reads TGTGCCTGGAGTGCTTCCCGGGTCCGAACAAACACCGGGGAGCTGTTTTTT.

The chain carries TRBV18 and TRBJ2-7; 13 bases map to TRBD2. CDR1 KGHSH and CDR2 LQKENI come from the germline V gene. V was clipped by 6 bases and J by 6 bases; unmatched bases: 8. This CDR3 comprises 15 residues. CDR3 nucleotides: TGTGCCAGCTCGGGAGGACTAGCGGGAGCGTCCGAGCAGTACTTC. It specifies CASSGGLAGASEQYF.

The rearrangement joins TRBV18 to TRBJ1-3, with no clear D. V was shortened by 2 bases and J by 4 bases, with 15 bases between the two germline ends. The CDR3 length is 16 residues. Germline V gene data show CDR1 as KGHSH and CDR2 as LQKENI. The CDR3 loop is CASSPTIGQTGNTIYF. DNA of the CDR3: TGTGCCAGCTCACCAACAATTGGGCAGACAGGAAACACCATATATTTT.

The chain uses TRBV10-3 and TRBJ1-2, with 9 bases aligning to TRBD1. J gave up 2 bases and V 5 bases, and 3 bases lay outside the gene matches. Germline V gene lookup returns CDR1 ENHRY and CDR2 SYGVKD. This CDR3 has 14 residues. CDR3: CAISSGTGNYGYTF. The CDR3 coding sequence is TGTGCCATCAGTAGTGGGACAGGGAACTATGGCTACACCTTC.

V is TRBV28 and J is TRBJ1-4; possible D gene TRBD1, 6 bases. V gave up 8 bases and J gave up 5 bases, with 12 bases separating them. CDR3 length: 13 amino acids. Germline CDR1 reads MDHEN; CDR2 reads SYDVKM. The CDR3 sequence: CASRRQGNEKLFF. In nucleotides, the CDR3 is TGTGCCAGCCGTCGGCAGGGGAATGAAAAACTGTTTTTT.

The chain employs TRBV5-1 and TRBJ2-3; 11 nucleotides match TRBD2. CDR1 is SGHRS, CDR2 YFSETQ, per germline. The junction had 9 bases not matched to a gene; V was cut back by 4 bases and J by 5 bases. The CDR3 has 16 residues. The CDR3 DNA follows: TGCGCCAGCAGCGTAACCGGGACTAGCGGCGGAGATACGCAGTATTTT. Translating it yields CASSVTGTSGGDTQYF.

J is TRBJ2-7 and V is TRBV20-1, with 7 bases identical to TRBD1. The CDR3 has 11 residues. V lost 6 bases, J lost 4 bases, and 3 bases stayed unmatched. Germline lookup yields CDR1 DFQATT and CDR2 SNEGSKA (reference sequence). The DNA for the CDR3 is TGCAGTGCGATCAGGGGGTACGAGCAGTACTTC. Amino acids: CSAIRGYEQYF.